These 13 T cell receptor beta chains were sequenced from one sample in a study of follicular helper T cells after annual influenza vaccination. Sequencing was performed with immunoSEQ multiplex PCR; in TCRdb, only in-frame clones are kept and a portion is missing. The sample has 6,500 to 8,000 clones, 88% seen once; the top ten hold approximately 0.7%. Time point described: 2015-2016 season, 7 days after influenza vaccination. The source was CXCR5+ CD38- circulating T follicular helper cells from blood, collected 7 days after influenza vaccination. Subset denoted: circulating Tfh, non-naive CD4+CXCR5+PD-1+ (ICOS+CD38+ or ICOS-CD38-). All receptors derive from an adult who received the influenza vaccine.

This clone was found once. V gene TRBV2 combines with J gene TRBJ1-6; D remains ambiguous. Germline CDR1 is SNHLY and CDR2 is FYNNEI. Trimming pared 3 bases from V and 9 bases from J, leaving 3 bases between. CDR3 length equals 11 residues. DNA of the CDR3: TGTGCCAGCAGTGAGTCTTCACCCCTCCACTTT. As protein: CASSESSPLHF.

The V gene is TRBV7-2, the J gene TRBJ2-1, with D hard to call. Trimming removed 0 bases at V and 10 bases at J, with 7 bases between. The CDR3 runs to 12 residues. The germline gives CDR1 SGHTA, CDR2 FQGNSA. The CDR3 is CASSLAEREQFF. CDR3 nucleotide sequence: TGTGCCAGCAGCTTAGCGGAACGAGAGCAGTTCTTC.

The rearrangement joins TRBV19 to TRBJ2-7; TRBD2 aligns across 11 bases. The CDR3 runs to 16 residues. V was clipped by 4 bases and J by 1 base; unmatched bases: 6. The germline V gene has CDR1 LNHDA and CDR2 SQIVND (reference sequence). The CDR3 loop reads CASSTPGTSGSYEQYF. The CDR3 DNA reads TGTGCCAGTAGTACCCCGGGGACTAGCGGATCCTACGAGCAGTACTTC.

The chain recombines TRBV19 with TRBJ1-4; 10 bases line up with TRBD1. The CDR3 loop spans 16 amino acids. Germline V gene sequence: CDR1 LNHDA, CDR2 SQIVND (reference sequence). The junction had 6 bases not matched to a gene; V was cut back by 2 bases and J by 6 bases. As DNA, the CDR3 is TGTGCCAGTAGTATATCGGGACAGGGGAGGCATGAAAAACTGTTTTTT. Amino acid sequence: CASSISGQGRHEKLFF.

The genes are TRBV6-1 and TRBJ2-1; the match to TRBD2 covers 8 bases. Germline V lookup: CDR1 MNHNS, CDR2 SASEGT. The CDR3 is 13 residues long. J gave up 10 bases and V 6 bases, and 8 bases lay outside the gene matches. This chain's CDR3 is CASRDTGTREQFF. As DNA, the CDR3 is TGTGCCAGCAGAGACACCGGGACTAGGGAGCAGTTCTTC.

The chain couples TRBV6-5 to TRBJ2-7; either TRBD1 or TRBD2 may fit D (5 bases each). Trimming removed 5 bases from V and 5 bases from J, with 13 bases in between. CDR3 length: 13 amino acids. Germline CDR1 is MNHEY and CDR2 is SVGAGI. CDR3 loop: CASSLGEFHEQYF. DNA for the CDR3: TGTGCCAGCAGTCTAGGGGAGTTTCACGAGCAGTACTTC.

The V and J genes are TRBV6-6 and TRBJ2-7, with D uncertain. Germline CDR1 is MNHNY and CDR2 is SVGAGI (reference sequence). CDR3 length: 14 residues. Trimming took off 5 bases at V and 0 bases at J, with 11 bases between the two ends. In nucleotides, the CDR3 is TGTGCCAGCAGTCCAGACGTCCTCTCCTACGAGCAGTACTTC. Translating it yields CASSPDVLSYEQYF.

The CDR3 loop is CASSPPGKETQYF. The DNA for the CDR3 is TGTGCCAGCAGTCCACCAGGAAAAGAGACCCAGTACTTC. The rearrangement links TRBV6-5 to TRBJ2-5; D is ambiguous. Germline CDR1 reads MNHEY; CDR2 reads SVGAGI. V was cut by 5 bases and J by 3 bases, with 10 bases left in between. The CDR3 runs 13 residues.

This rearrangement joins TRBV9 to TRBJ2-1; D is undetermined. The CDR3 contains 15 residues. CDR1 is SGDLS, CDR2 YYNGEE, per germline. Trimming took off 4 bases at V and 5 bases at J, with 16 bases between the two ends. Here the CDR3 DNA reads TGTGCCAGCAGCACCCAGGACCAAACCAACAATGAGCAGTTCTTC. It specifies CASSTQDQTNNEQFF.

This CDR3 is CASSDNLANEQFF. CDR3 bases: TGTGCCAGCAGTGACAACCTGGCCAATGAGCAGTTCTTC. This chain links TRBV25-1 with TRBJ2-1, with D unresolved. The CDR3 has 13 residues. With 3 bases removed from V and 6 bases from J, the gap between germline ends came to 9 bases. Germline V gives CDR1 MGHDK, CDR2 SYGVNS.

The chain is built from TRBV5-1 and TRBJ2-1, with 12 bases identical to TRBD2. The trim removed 4 bases at V and 2 bases at J, leaving 19 bases unmatched. The CDR3 has 21 amino acids. CDR1 is SGHRS, CDR2 YFSETQ, per germline. CDR3 residues: CASSHSSSGRVGVRTYNEQFF. DNA of the CDR3: TGCGCCAGCAGCCATTCCTCTAGCGGGAGGGTAGGGGTACGAACCTACAATGAGCAGTTCTTC.

This clone occurred a few times. The rearrangement uses TRBV19 and TRBJ1-2, with 9 bases identical to TRBD1. Germline CDR1 reads LNHDA; CDR2 reads SQIVND (reference sequence). V lost 7 bases and J lost 7; bases outside the gene matches: 19. The CDR3 sequence is 17 residues long. In DNA form, the CDR3 reads TGTGCCAGTACCACCTCCCCGGGACAGGGCAATCCGGTTGGCTACACCTTC. Encoded protein: CASTTSPGQGNPVGYTF.

This rearrangement joins TRBV27 to TRBJ2-7; D is perhaps TRBD1 or TRBD2 (5 bases each). This CDR3 spans 12 amino acids. The V gene's germline CDR1 is MNHEY and CDR2 SMNVEV (reference sequence). Trimming pared 8 bases from V and 2 bases from J, leaving 10 bases between. The CDR3 coding sequence is TGTGCCAGCGGACTCAGGGCCTACGAGCAGTACTTC. This sequence encodes CASGLRAYEQYF.